This TCR beta chain was recorded in a study of regulatory T cells in long-lasting Graves disease. Time point described: newly diagnosed GD, antithyroid drugs for less than 3 months. From RNA extracted from PBMCs, the TCR library was made. Combining iRepertoire HTBI primers with Arm-PCR of CDR3 regions, the authors built TCR beta libraries. TCRdb re-analysed the multiplex PCR reads in MiXCR, keeping a single row per CDR3 protein. The sample lists 350,000 to 400,000 distinct CDR3 sequences, 16% seen once, with 20% to 25% in the top ten. This clonotype showed up just a few times. The sample also formed part of further work on T cells in Graves' hyperthyroidism and ophthalmopathy.

The sequence was obtained from a woman under 30 with Graves disease. The sample in question was peripheral blood mononuclear cells (PBMCs), obtained at new diagnosis, from a patient treated with antithyroid drugs.

CDR3 loop: CASRGTSGGAWETQYF. The CDR3 region has the DNA TGTGCCAGCAGGGGGACTAGCGGGGGGGCCTGGGAGACCCAGTACTTC. This chain connects TRBV11-2 to TRBJ2-5; TRBD2 agrees at 16 bases. The CDR3 contains 16 residues. V shed 6 bases and J 5 bases; nucleotides not matched to a gene: 6. CDR1 is SGHAT and CDR2 is FQNNGV in the germline V gene.